This TCR beta chain was identified in a study of blood T cell repertoires in COVID-19. TCRdb keeps only in-frame clones here, not all; method: immunoSEQ multiplex PCR. This sample carries 140,000 to 150,000 clones, roughly 84% of them seen once, and the ten largest clones take more than 4.5%. Per germline, CDR1 SGHNT and CDR2 YENEEA. Trimming took 5 bases from V and 6 from J, leaving 9 bases between them. The CDR3 runs to 12 residues. The sequence was obtained from a woman between 50 and 59 years old who had been exposed to COVID-19. The sequenced sample was PBMCs or T cells enriched from blood (not recorded which). The chain uses TRBV11-3 and TRBJ2-3; a possible D gene is TRBD2 (6 bases). CDR3: CASSPGGDTQYF. The CDR3 bases are TGTGCCAGCAGCCCTGGGGGGGATACGCAGTATTTT.